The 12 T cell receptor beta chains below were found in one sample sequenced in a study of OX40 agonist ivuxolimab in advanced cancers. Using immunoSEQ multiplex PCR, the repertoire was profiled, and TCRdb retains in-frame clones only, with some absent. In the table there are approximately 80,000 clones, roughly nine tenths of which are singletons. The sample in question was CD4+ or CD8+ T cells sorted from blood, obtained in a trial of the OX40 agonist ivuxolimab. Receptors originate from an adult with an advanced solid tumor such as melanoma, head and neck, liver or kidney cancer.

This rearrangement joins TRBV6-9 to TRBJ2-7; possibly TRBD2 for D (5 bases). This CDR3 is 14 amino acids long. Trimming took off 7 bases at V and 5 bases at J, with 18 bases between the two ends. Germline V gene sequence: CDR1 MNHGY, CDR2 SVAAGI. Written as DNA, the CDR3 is TGTGCCAGCATGCGGTCCTTACTAGTCAACGAGCAGTACTTC. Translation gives CASMRSLLVNEQYF.

The CDR3: CASSLGTVLQGQYF. The DNA of the CDR3 is TGCGCCAGCAGCTTGGGGACAGTCCTCCAAGGGCAGTACTTC. This sequence joins TRBV5-1 and TRBJ2-7; TRBD1 might be the D (6 bases). The CDR3 covers 14 residues. V gave up 0 bases and J gave up 9 bases, with 16 bases separating them. Germline CDR1 SGHRS, CDR2 YFSETQ.

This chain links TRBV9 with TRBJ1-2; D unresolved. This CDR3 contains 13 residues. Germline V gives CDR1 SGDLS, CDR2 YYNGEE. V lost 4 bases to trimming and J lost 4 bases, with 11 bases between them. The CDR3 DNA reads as TGTGCCAGCAGCAAGCGGACGGGCTATGGCTACACCTTC. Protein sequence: CASSKRTGYGYTF.

CDR3: CASSLFFVRPSSYEQYF. The CDR3 region has the DNA TGTGCCAGCAGCTTATTCTTCGTTAGGCCCAGCTCCTACGAGCAGTACTTC. The chain links TRBV11-3 to TRBJ2-7; no reliable D call. Germline values: CDR1 SGHNT, CDR2 YENEEA. The CDR3 has 17 residues. Trimming took off 2 bases at V and 0 bases at J, with 17 bases between the two ends.

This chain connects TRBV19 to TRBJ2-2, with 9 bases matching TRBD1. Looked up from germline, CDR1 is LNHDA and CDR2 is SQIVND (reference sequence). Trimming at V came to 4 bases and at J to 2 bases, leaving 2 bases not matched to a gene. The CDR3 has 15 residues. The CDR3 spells CASSTTGGNTGELFF. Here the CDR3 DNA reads TGTGCCAGTAGTACCACAGGGGGCAACACCGGGGAGCTGTTTTTT.

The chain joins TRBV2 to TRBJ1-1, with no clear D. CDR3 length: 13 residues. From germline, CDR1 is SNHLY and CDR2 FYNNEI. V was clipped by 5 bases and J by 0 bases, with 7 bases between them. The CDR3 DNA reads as TGTGCCAGCAGTCCGGACCTGAACACTGAAGCTTTCTTT. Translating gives CASSPDLNTEAFF.

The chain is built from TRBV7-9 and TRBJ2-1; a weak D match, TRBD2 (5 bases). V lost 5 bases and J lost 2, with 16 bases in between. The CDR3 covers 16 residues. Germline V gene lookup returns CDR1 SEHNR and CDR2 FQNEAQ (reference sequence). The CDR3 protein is CASSRPGLAPYNEQFF. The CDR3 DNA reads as TGTGCCAGCAGCCGACCGGGATTAGCGCCCTACAATGAGCAGTTCTTC.

CDR3 nucleotide sequence: TGTGCCAGTAGTACCTGGACAGGCACAGATACGCAGTATTTT. Encoded protein: CASSTWTGTDTQYF. The chain employs TRBV19 and TRBJ2-3, with D tentatively TRBD1 (6 bases). CDR1 LNHDA and CDR2 SQIVND come from the germline V gene (reference sequence). The length of the CDR3 is 14 residues. V was clipped by 4 bases and J by 1 base, with 9 bases between them.

The CDR3: CATSRGSGQVDQPQHF. The CDR3 bases are TGTGCCACCAGCAGAGGGTCGGGACAGGTAGATCAGCCCCAGCATTTT. The chain recombines TRBV15 with TRBJ1-5; TRBD1 matches at 8 bases. Germline-derived CDR1 and CDR2 are LNHNV and YYDKDF (reference sequence). Trimming at V came to 1 base and at J to 5 bases, leaving 7 bases not matched to a gene. The length of the CDR3 is 16 residues.

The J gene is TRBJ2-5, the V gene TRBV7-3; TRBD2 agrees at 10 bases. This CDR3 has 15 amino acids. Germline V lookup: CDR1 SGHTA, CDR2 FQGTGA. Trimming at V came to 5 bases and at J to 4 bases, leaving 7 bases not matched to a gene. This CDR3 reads CASSQSGGALETQYF. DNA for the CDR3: TGTGCCAGCAGCCAGAGCGGGGGGGCCTTAGAGACCCAGTACTTC.

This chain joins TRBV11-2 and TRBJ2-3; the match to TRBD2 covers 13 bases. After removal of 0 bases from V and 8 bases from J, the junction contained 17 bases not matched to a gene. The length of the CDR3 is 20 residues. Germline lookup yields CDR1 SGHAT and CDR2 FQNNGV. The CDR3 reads CASSLDLRRLAGGSHITQYF. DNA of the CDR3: TGTGCCAGCAGCTTAGATCTTAGGAGACTAGCGGGGGGCTCGCATATTACGCAGTATTTT.

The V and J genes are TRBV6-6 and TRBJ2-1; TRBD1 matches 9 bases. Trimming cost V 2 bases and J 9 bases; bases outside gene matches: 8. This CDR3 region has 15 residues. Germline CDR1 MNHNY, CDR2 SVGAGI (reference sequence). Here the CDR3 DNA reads TGTGCCAGCAGTTACCCGGGACAGGGCTTGCGTGAGCAGTTCTTC. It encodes CASSYPGQGLREQFF.